The 16 T cell receptor beta chains below come from one sample, sequenced in a study of OX40 agonist ivuxolimab in advanced cancers. This table comes from immunoSEQ multiplex PCR, and its TCRdb copy is limited to in-frame clones, with some not included. Of some 64,000 clones in the sample, around 92% were seen once. The input for sequencing was CD4+ or CD8+ T cells sorted from blood, taken in a trial of the OX40 agonist ivuxolimab. The receptor source for this set is an adult with an advanced solid tumor such as melanoma, head and neck, liver or kidney cancer.

This clone is a singleton in its sample. The gene calls are TRBV4-2 and TRBJ2-7; possible D gene TRBD2, 5 bases. Germline V gene data show CDR1 as LGHNA and CDR2 as YNFKEQ. The V and J ends lost 1 base and 3 bases respectively, with 13 bases between them. The CDR3 contains 15 residues. CDR3 bases: TGTGCCAGCAGCCAAGTACACCGGGGTGGCTACGAGCAGTACGTC. Its protein product is CASSQVHRGGYEQYV.

The chain recombines TRBV28 with TRBJ1-1, with D hard to call. The CDR3 runs to 13 residues. V was shortened by 6 bases and J by 1 base, with 9 bases between the two germline ends. Germline CDR1 MDHEN, CDR2 SYDVKM. DNA of the CDR3: TGTGCCAGCAGGTTACTCGAGAACACTGAAGCTTTCTTT. Residues: CASRLLENTEAFF.

This chain joins TRBV7-8 and TRBJ2-3; TRBD2 matches at 10 bases. The CDR3 is 18 residues long. V lost 5 bases to trimming and J lost 5 bases; unmatched junction nucleotides: 16. Germline V gene lookup returns CDR1 SGHVS and CDR2 FQNEAQ. CDR3 in amino acids: CASSHPLGLAGEGDTQYF. The CDR3 coding sequence is TGTGCCAGCAGCCATCCGTTGGGGCTAGCGGGGGAAGGAGATACGCAGTATTTT.

This sequence joins TRBV6-4 and TRBJ2-7; 8 bases map to TRBD1. Germline trimming cut 2 bases from V and 0 bases from J; bases unmatched to any gene: 3. Germline V CDR1 and CDR2: MRHNA, SNTAGT. This CDR3 comprises 15 residues. This CDR3 reads CASSDRDRFSYEQYF. Here the CDR3 DNA reads TGTGCCAGCAGTGACCGGGACAGGTTCTCCTACGAGCAGTACTTC.

The chain carries TRBV28 and TRBJ1-2; D ambiguous. Per the germline V gene, CDR1 is MDHEN and CDR2 is SYDVKM. V shed 4 bases and J shed 4 bases, with 10 bases lying between them. The CDR3 has 13 residues. Here the CDR3 reads CASSSPISYGYTF. DNA of the CDR3: TGTGCCAGCAGTTCGCCAATTTCCTATGGCTACACCTTC.

This clone showed up just a few times. The CDR3 DNA reads TGTGCCAGCAGTGAGGGACTAGGGAGCGGAAACACCATATATTTT. It encodes CASSEGLGSGNTIYF. V is TRBV2 and J is TRBJ1-3; TRBD1 might be the D (5 bases). Trimming removed 3 bases from V and 4 bases from J, with 13 bases in between. The germline gives CDR1 SNHLY, CDR2 FYNNEI. The CDR3 runs 15 residues.

The V call is TRBV11-3, the J call TRBJ2-1; no definite D call. Germline CDR1 SGHNT, CDR2 YENEEA. The V end was cut by 4 bases, the J end by 7 bases, with 8 bases between. This CDR3 spans 12 amino acids. As DNA, the CDR3 is TGTGCCAGCAGCTCCCGAGCGAATGAGCAGTTCTTC. Encoded protein: CASSSRANEQFF.

The rearrangement uses TRBV19 and TRBJ1-2, with D uncertain. Germline values: CDR1 LNHDA, CDR2 SQIVND (reference sequence). The CDR3 runs 15 residues. The V end was cut by 4 bases, the J end by 4 bases, with 16 bases between. The DNA of the CDR3 is TGTGCCAGTAGTAACTACCGCCTAGACCCCTATGGCTACACCTTC. Translated, it gives CASSNYRLDPYGYTF.

This clone has more than one count but fewer than ten. The chain is built from TRBV9 and TRBJ1-2; D is possibly TRBD1 (5 bases). V shed 2 bases and J shed 4 bases, with 12 bases lying between them. The CDR3 extends over 14 amino acids. Looked up from germline, CDR1 is SGDLS and CDR2 is YYNGEE. CDR3 DNA: TGTGCCAGCAGCGTTGCTTCGGGGCTCTATGGCTACACCTTC. Protein sequence: CASSVASGLYGYTF.

The CDR3 loop reads CASSVEWTGELFF. CDR3 bases: TGTGCCAGCAGCGTAGAGTGGACCGGGGAGCTGTTTTTT. The rearrangement uses TRBV9 and TRBJ2-2, with D uncertain. This CDR3 comprises 13 residues. V was shortened by 0 bases and J by 5 bases, with 5 bases between the two germline ends. Germline loops: CDR1 SGDLS, CDR2 YYNGEE.

CDR3 in amino acids: CASSPRVGDEQYF. The DNA for the CDR3 is TGTGCCAGCAGCCCACGGGTCGGGGACGAGCAGTACTTC. The chain joins TRBV7-9 to TRBJ2-7, with D possibly matching TRBD2 (5 bases). Trimming shortened V by 5 bases and J by 5 bases, and 13 bases separated the two germline ends. Germline assignment: CDR1 SEHNR and CDR2 FQNEAQ (reference sequence). The CDR3 runs 13 residues. Full variable domain (missing parts from reference TRBV7-9 and TRBJ2-7): DTGVSQNPRHKITKRGQNVTFRCDPISEHNRLYWYRQTLGQGPEFLTYFQNEAQLEKSRLLSDRFSAERPKGSFSTLEIQRTEQGDSAMYLCASSPRVGDEQYFGPGTRLTVT.

J is TRBJ1-1 and V is TRBV6-5, with D possibly matching TRBD1 (6 bases). CDR1 and CDR2 (germline): MNHEY, SVGAGI. V was shortened by 1 base and J by 1 base, with 7 bases between the two germline ends. The CDR3 is 14 residues long. CDR3 nucleotides: TGTGCCAGCAGTTACTGGGGGCAGAACACTGAAGCTTTCTTT. Translating gives CASSYWGQNTEAFF.

This chain links TRBV30 with TRBJ2-3; the D is unclear. V gave up 4 bases and J gave up 2 bases, with 13 bases separating them. Germline values: CDR1 GTSNPN, CDR2 SVGIG (reference sequence). The CDR3 contains 14 residues. The CDR3 DNA sequence: TGTGCCTGGATTAGGAGACCAAACACAGATACGCAGTATTTT. It translates to CAWIRRPNTDTQYF.

The rearrangement uses TRBV7-2 and TRBJ2-3; D is unclear. The CDR3 is 12 residues long. Trimming removed 1 base at V and 6 bases at J, with 5 bases between. Germline loops: CDR1 SGHTA, CDR2 FQGNSA. The CDR3 DNA is TGTGCCAGCAGCTTAGTGGTTGATACGCAGTATTTT. Translated: CASSLVVDTQYF.

V is TRBV6-1 and J is TRBJ2-1; the D gene could be TRBD1 or TRBD2 (5 bases each). This CDR3 region has 13 residues. Germline V CDR1 and CDR2: MNHNS, SASEGT. The V end was cut by 1 base, the J end by 4 bases, with 5 bases between. The CDR3, as DNA: TGTGCCAGCAGTGAAGGGGGGTACAATGAGCAGTTCTTC. It codes for CASSEGGYNEQFF.

The J gene is TRBJ1-5, the V gene TRBV19; tentative D call: TRBD1 (5 bases). Looked up from germline, CDR1 is LNHDA and CDR2 is SQIVND (reference sequence). V was clipped by 1 base and J by 1 base, with 8 bases between them. This CDR3 spans 15 amino acids. CDR3 sequence reads: CASSIVRGSNQPQHF. DNA for the CDR3: TGTGCCAGTAGTATAGTCCGGGGCAGCAATCAGCCCCAGCATTTT.